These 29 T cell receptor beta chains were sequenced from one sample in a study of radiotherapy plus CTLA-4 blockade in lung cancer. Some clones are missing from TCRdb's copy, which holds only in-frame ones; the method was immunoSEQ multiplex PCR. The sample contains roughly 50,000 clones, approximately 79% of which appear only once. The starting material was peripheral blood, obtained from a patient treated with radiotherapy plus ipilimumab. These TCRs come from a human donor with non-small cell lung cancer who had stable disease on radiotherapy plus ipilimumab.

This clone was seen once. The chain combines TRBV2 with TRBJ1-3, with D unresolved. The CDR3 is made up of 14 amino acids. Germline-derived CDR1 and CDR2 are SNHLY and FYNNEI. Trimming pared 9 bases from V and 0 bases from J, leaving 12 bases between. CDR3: CARSDGDSGNTIYF. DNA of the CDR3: TGTGCCAGGTCGGACGGAGACTCTGGAAACACCATATATTTT.

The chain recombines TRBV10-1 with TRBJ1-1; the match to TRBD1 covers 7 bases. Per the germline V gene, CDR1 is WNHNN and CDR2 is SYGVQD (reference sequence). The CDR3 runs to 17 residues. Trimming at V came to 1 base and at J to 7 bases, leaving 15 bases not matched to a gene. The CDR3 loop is CASSELRSGGKKSEAFF. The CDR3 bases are TGCGCCAGCAGTGAGTTGAGATCAGGGGGAAAGAAGAGTGAAGCTTTCTTT.

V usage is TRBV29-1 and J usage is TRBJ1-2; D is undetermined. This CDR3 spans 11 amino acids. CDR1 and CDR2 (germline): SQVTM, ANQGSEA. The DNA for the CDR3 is TGCAGTACTGTTGGGGTGGATGGCTACACCTTC. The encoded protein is CSTVGVDGYTF. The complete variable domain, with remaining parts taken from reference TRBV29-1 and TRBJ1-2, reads SAVISQKPSRDICQRGTSLTIQCQVDSQVTMMFWYRQQPGQSLTLIATANQGSEATYESGFVIDKFPISRPNLTFSTLTVSNMSPEDSSIYLCSTVGVDGYTFGSGTRLTVV.

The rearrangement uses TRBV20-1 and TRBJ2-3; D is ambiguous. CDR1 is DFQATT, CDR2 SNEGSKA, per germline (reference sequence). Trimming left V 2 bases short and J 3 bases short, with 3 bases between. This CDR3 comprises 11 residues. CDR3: CSARITDTQYF. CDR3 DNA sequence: TGCAGTGCTAGAATTACAGATACGCAGTATTTT.

The CDR3, as DNA: TGTGCCAGCAGTTTTACGCAGTCTCATTCACCCCTCCACTTT. Its translation is CASSFTQSHSPLHF. The V gene is TRBV28, the J gene TRBJ1-6; D unresolved. The germline V and J ends were trimmed by 3 bases and 8 bases, with 11 bases remaining between them. Germline loops: CDR1 MDHEN, CDR2 SYDVKM. This CDR3 region has 14 residues.

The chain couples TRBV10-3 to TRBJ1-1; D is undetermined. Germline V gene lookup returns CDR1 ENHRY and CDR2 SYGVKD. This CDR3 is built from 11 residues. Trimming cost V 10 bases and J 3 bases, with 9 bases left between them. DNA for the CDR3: TGTGCCACCAACGATTACACTGAAGCTTTCTTT. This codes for CATNDYTEAFF.

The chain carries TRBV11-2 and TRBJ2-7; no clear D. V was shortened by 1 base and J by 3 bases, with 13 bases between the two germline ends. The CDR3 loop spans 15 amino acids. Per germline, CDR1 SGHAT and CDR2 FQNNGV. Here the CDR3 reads CASSLGTSPHYEQYV. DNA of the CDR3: TGTGCCAGCAGCTTAGGGACCAGCCCTCACTACGAGCAGTACGTC.

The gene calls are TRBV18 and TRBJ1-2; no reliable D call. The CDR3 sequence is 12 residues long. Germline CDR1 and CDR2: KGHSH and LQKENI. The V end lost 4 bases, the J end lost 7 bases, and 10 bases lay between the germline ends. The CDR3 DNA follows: TGTGCCAGCTCACGATTGGACTCTGGCTACACCTTC. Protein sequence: CASSRLDSGYTF.

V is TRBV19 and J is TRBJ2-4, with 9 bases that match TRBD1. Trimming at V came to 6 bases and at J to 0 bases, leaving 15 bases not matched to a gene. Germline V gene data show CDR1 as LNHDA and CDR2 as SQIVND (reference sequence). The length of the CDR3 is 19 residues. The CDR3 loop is CASRTRTSQGAGAKNIQYF. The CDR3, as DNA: TGTGCCAGTAGGACTAGAACCTCACAGGGGGCAGGAGCCAAAAACATTCAGTACTTC.

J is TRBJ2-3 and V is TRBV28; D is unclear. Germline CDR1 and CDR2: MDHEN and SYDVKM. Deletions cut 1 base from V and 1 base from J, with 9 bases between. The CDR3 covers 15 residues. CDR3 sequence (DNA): TGTGCCAGCAGTTTATTCGCTGGGGGCACAGATACGCAGTATTTT. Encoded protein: CASSLFAGGTDTQYF.

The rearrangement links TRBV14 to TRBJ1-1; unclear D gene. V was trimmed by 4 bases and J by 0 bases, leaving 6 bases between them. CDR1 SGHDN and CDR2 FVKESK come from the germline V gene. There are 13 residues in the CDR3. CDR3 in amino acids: CASSLIMNTEAFF. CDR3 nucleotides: TGTGCCAGCAGCCTAATAATGAACACTGAAGCTTTCTTT.

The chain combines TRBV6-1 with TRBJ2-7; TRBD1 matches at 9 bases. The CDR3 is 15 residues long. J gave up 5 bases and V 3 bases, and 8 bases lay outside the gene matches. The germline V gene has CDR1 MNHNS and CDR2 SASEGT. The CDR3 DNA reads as TGTGCCAGCAGTGAGACCGGACAGGGGTGGGACGAGCAGTACGTC. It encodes CASSETGQGWDEQYV.

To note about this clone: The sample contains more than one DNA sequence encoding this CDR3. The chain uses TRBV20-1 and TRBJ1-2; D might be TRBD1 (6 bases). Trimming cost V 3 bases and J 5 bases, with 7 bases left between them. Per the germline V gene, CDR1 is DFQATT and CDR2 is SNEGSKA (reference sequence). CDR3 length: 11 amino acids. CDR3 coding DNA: TGCAGTGCTAGGGACAGTTATGGCTACACCTTC. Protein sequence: CSARDSYGYTF.

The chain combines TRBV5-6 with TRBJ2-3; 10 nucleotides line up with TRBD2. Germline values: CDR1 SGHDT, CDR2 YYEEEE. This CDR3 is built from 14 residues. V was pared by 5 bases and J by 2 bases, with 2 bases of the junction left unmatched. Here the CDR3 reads CASRLAGDTDTQYF. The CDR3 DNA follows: TGTGCCAGCAGGCTAGCGGGGGACACAGATACGCAGTATTTT.

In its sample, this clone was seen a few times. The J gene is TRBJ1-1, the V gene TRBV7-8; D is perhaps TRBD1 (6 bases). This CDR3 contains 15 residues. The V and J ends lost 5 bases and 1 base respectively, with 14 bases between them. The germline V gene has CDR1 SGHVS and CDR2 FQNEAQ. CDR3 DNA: TGTGCCAGCAGCGGAACAGACAGGCCGAACACTGAAGCTTTCTTT. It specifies CASSGTDRPNTEAFF.

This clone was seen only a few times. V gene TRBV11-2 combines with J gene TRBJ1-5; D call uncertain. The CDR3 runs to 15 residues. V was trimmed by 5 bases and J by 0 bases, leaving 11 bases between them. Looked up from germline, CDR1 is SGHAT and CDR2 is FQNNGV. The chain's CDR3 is CASSPDGDSNQPQHF. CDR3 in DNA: TGTGCCAGCAGCCCAGACGGAGATAGCAATCAGCCCCAGCATTTT.

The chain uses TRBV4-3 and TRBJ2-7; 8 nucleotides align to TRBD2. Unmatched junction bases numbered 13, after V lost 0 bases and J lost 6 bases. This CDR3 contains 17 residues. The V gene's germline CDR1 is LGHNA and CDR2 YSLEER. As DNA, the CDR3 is TGCGCCAGCAGCCAAGATCTGCCTGGGACTAGTGACGGCGAGCAGTACTTC. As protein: CASSQDLPGTSDGEQYF.

The CDR3 loop reads CASSEVGQGGGYGYTF. CDR3 coding DNA: TGTGCCAGCAGTGAAGTTGGCCAGGGGGGAGGCTATGGCTACACCTTC. The chain combines TRBV6-1 with TRBJ1-2; TRBD1 matches at 7 bases. The CDR3 spans 16 residues. The junction had 9 bases not matched to a gene; V was cut back by 1 base and J by 4 bases. Germline assignment: CDR1 MNHNS and CDR2 SASEGT.

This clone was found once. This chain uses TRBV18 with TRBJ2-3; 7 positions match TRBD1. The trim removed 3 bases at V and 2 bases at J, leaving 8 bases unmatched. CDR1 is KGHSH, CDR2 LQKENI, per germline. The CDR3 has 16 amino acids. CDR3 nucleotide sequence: TGTGCCAGCTCACCCCAGGGACAGATTTTCACAGATACGCAGTATTTT. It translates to CASSPQGQIFTDTQYF. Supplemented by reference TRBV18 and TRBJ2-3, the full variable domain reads NAGVMQNPRHLVRRRGQEARLRCSPMKGHSHVYWYRQLPEEGLKFMVYLQKENIIDESGMPKERFSAEFPKEGPSILRIQQVVRGDSAAYFCASSPQGQIFTDTQYFGPGTRLTVL.

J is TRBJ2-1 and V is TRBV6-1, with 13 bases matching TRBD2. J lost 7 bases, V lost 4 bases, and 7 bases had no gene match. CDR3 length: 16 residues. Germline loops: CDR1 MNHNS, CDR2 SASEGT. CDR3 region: CASSVATSGGINEQFF. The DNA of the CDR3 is TGTGCCAGCAGTGTAGCGACTAGCGGGGGGATAAATGAGCAGTTCTTC.

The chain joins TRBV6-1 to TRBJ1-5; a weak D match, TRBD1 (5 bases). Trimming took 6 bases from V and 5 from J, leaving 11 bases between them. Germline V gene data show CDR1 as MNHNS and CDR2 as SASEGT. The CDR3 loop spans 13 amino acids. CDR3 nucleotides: TGTGCCAGCAGAATAGGCAGGGATCAGCCCCAGCATTTT. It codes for CASRIGRDQPQHF.

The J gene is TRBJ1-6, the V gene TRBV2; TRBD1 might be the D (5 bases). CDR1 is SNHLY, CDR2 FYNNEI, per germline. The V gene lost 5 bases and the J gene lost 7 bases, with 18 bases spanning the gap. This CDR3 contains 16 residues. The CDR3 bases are TGTGCCAGCAGTCCTCCCTCTCACAGGACAAATTCACCCCTCCACTTT. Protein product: CASSPPSHRTNSPLHF.

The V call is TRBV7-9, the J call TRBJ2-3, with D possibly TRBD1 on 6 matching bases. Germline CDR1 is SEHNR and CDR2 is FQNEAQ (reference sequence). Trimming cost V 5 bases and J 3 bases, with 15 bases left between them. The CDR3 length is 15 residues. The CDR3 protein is CASSPRDITTDTQYF. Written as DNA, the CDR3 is TGTGCCAGCAGCCCCCGGGACATAACAACAGATACGCAGTATTTT.

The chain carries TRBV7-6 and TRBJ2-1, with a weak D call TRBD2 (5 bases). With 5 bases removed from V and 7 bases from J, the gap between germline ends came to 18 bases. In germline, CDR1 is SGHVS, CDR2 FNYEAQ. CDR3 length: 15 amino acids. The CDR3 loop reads CASSPRYGDWNEQFF. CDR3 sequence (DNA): TGTGCCAGCAGCCCCAGGTACGGGGATTGGAATGAGCAGTTCTTC.

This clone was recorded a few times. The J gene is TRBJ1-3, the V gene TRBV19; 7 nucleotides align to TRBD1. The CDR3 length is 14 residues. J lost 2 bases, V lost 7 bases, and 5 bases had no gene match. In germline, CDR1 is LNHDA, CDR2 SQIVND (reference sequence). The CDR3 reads CASTTGVTGNTIYF. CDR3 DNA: TGTGCCAGTACTACAGGGGTTACTGGAAACACCATATATTTT. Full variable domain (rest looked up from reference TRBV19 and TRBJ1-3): DGGITQSPKYLFRKEGQNVTLSCEQNLNHDAMYWYRQDPGQGLRLIYYSQIVNDFQKGDIAEGYSVSREKKESFPLTVTSAQKNPTAFYLCASTTGVTGNTIYFGEGSWLTVV.

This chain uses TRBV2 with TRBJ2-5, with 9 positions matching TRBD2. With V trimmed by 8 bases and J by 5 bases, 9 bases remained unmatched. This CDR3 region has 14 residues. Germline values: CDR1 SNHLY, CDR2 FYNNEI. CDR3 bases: TGTGCCAGCCGGGAGGCGGGGGGGCGGGAGACCCAGTACTTC. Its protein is CASREAGGRETQYF. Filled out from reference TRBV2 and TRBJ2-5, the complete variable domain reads EPEVTQTPSHQVTQMGQEVILRCVPISNHLYFYWYRQILGQKVEFLVSFYNNEISEKSEIFDDQFSVERPDGSNFTLKIRSTKLEDSAMYFCASREAGGRETQYFGPGTRLLVL.

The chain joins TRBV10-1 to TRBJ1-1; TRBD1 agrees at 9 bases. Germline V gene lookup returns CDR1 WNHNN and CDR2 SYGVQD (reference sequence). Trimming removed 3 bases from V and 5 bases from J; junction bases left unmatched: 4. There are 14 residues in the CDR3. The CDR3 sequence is CASSERQGVTEAFF. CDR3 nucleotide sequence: TGCGCCAGCAGTGAAAGACAGGGGGTAACTGAAGCTTTCTTT.

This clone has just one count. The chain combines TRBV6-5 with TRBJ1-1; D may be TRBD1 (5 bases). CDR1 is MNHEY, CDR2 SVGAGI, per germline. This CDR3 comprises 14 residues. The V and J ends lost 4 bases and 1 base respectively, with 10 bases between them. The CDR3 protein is CASSLGGENTEAFF. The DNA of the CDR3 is TGTGCCAGCAGTTTGGGAGGGGAGAACACTGAAGCTTTCTTT.

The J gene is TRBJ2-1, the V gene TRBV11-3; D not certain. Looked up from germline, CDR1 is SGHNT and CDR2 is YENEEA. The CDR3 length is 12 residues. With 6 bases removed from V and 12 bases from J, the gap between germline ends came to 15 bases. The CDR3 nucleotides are TGTGCCAGCAGTGAACGCAACTTAGCGCAGTTCTTC. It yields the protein CASSERNLAQFF. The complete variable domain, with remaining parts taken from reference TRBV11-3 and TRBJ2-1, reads EAGVVQSPRYKIIEKKQPVAFWCNPISGHNTLYWYLQNLGQGPELLIRYENEEAVDDSQLPKDRFSAERLKGVDSTLKIQPAELGDSAVYLCASSERNLAQFFGPGTRLTVL.